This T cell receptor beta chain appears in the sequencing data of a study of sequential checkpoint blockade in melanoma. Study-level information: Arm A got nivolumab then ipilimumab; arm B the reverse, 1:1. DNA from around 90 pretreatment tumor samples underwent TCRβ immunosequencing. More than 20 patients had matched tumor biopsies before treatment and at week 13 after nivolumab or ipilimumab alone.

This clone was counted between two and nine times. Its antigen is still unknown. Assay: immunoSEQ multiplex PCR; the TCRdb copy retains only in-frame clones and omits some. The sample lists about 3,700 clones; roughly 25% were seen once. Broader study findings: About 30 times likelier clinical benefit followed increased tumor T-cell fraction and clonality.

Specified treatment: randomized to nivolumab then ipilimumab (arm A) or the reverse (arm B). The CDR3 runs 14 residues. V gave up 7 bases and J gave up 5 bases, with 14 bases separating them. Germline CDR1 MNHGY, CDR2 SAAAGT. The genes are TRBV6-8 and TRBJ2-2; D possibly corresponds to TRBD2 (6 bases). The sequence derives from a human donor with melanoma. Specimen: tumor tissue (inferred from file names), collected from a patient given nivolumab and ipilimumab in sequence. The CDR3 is CASTPTGVTGELFF. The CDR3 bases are TGTGCCAGCACTCCTACGGGGGTTACCGGGGAGCTGTTTTTT.